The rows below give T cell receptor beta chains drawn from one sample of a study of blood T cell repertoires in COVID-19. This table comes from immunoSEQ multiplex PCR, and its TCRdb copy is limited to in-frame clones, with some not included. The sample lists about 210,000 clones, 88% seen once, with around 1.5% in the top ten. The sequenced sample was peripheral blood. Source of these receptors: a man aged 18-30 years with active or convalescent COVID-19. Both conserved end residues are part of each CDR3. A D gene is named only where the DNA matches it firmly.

CDR3 protein: CSVELAGDEQFF
CDR3 DNA: TGCAGCGTTGAGCTAGCGGGAGATGAGCAGTTCTTC
V gene: TRBV29-1
D gene: TRBD2
J gene: TRBJ2-1

CDR3 protein: CASSDSKPRHLSNQPQHF
CDR3 DNA: TGTGCCAGCAGTGACTCGAAACCGAGGCACCTTAGCAATCAGCCCCAGCATTTT
V gene: TRBV6-4
D gene: -
J gene: TRBJ1-5

CDR3 protein: CASSQVGGAMAYGYTF
CDR3 DNA: TGTGCCAGCAGCCAAGTAGGGGGCGCGATGGCCTATGGCTACACCTTC
V gene: TRBV3-1/TRBV3-2
D gene: TRBD1
J gene: TRBJ1-2

CDR3 protein: CASSQGTGRIRGELFF
CDR3 DNA: TGCGCCAGCAGCCAAGGGACAGGGAGAATACGCGGGGAGCTGTTTTTT
V gene: TRBV4-3
D gene: TRBD1
J gene: TRBJ2-2

CDR3 protein: CASSVESTGYEKLFF
CDR3 DNA: TGTGCCAGCAGTGTGGAGTCGACAGGGTATGAAAAACTGTTTTTT
V gene: TRBV2
D gene: TRBD1
J gene: TRBJ1-4

CDR3 protein: CASSLISGTYNEQFF
CDR3 DNA: TGTGCCAGCAGCTTAATTAGCGGCACCTACAATGAGCAGTTCTTC
V gene: TRBV7-3
D gene: -
J gene: TRBJ2-1

CDR3 protein: CASSPTGAGEQFF
CDR3 DNA: TGTGCCAGTAGTCCCACAGGTGCCGGGGAGCAGTTCTTC
V gene: TRBV19
D gene: -
J gene: TRBJ2-1

CDR3 protein: CASSERDGRFKNIQYF
CDR3 DNA: TGTGCCAGCAGTGAAAGAGACGGGAGGTTCAAAAACATTCAGTACTTC
V gene: TRBV2
D gene: TRBD2
J gene: TRBJ2-4

CDR3 protein: CASSRRMTDTQYF
CDR3 DNA: TGTGCCAGTAGCCGCAGAATGACAGATACGCAGTATTTT
V gene: TRBV19
D gene: -
J gene: TRBJ2-3

CDR3 protein: CASSSPGGATQYF
CDR3 DNA: TGTGCCAGCAGCTCTCCCGGTGGGGCGACCCAGTACTTC
V gene: TRBV6-6
D gene: -
J gene: TRBJ2-5

CDR3 protein: CASSFLTSGIEQFF
CDR3 DNA: TGTGCCAGCAGCTTTCTTACTAGCGGGATTGAGCAGTTCTTC
V gene: TRBV28
D gene: TRBD2
J gene: TRBJ2-1

CDR3 protein: CASSQDGLYEQYF
CDR3 DNA: TGTGCCAGCAGCCAAGATGGGCTCTACGAGCAGTACTTC
V gene: TRBV4-2
D gene: -
J gene: TRBJ2-7

CDR3 protein: CASRTGQGTHGYTF
CDR3 DNA: TGTGCCAGCAGAACGGGACAGGGGACGCATGGCTACACCTTC
V gene: TRBV5-6
D gene: TRBD1
J gene: TRBJ1-2